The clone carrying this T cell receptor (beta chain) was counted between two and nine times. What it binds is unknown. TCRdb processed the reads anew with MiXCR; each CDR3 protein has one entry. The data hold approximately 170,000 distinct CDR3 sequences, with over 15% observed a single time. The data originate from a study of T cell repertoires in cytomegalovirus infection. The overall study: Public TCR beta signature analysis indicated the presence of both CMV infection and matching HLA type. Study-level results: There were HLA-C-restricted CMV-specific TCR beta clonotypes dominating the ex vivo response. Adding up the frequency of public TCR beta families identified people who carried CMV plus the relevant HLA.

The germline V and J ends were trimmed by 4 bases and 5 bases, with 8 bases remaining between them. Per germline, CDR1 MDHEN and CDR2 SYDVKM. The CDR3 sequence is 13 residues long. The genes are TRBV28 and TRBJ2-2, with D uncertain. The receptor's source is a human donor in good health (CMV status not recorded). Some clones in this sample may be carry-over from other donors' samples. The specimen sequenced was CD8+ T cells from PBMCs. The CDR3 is CASSSLGTGELFF. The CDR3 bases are TGTGCCAGCAGTTCCTTGGGGACCGGGGAGCTGTTTTTT. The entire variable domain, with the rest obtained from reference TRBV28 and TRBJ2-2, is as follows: DVKVTQSSRYLVKRTGEKVFLECVQDMDHENMFWYRQDPGLGLRLIYFSYDVKMKEKGDIPEGYSVSREKKERFSLILESASTNQTSMYLCASSSLGTGELFFGEGSRLTVL.